This section outlines one T cell receptor (beta chain) sequence together with its context. The data originate from a study of cytomegalovirus exposure and HLA in healthy donors. This CDR3 spans 10 amino acids. Germline CDR1 reads DFQATT; CDR2 reads SNEGSKA (reference sequence). The V end lost 1 base, the J end lost 8 bases, and 3 bases lay between the germline ends. Repertoires were generated with immunoSEQ multiplex PCR, while TCRdb's copy carries only in-frame clones and drops some. The data contain 55,000 to 75,000 clones, more than 85% of them singletons. Sequenced input: PBMCs. The rearrangement links TRBV20-1 to TRBJ2-1, with unresolved D. The TCR sequence derives from a man aged 18-30 years in good health and CMV-seropositive. CDR3 loop: CSARADEQFF. The CDR3 bases are TGCAGTGCTAGAGCAGATGAGCAGTTCTTC.